This TCR beta chain derives from a study of T cells in localized non-small cell lung cancer. Broader study findings: Of the top 100 tumor clones, median about 53 were in adjacent lung, about 26 among its top 100. Uninvolved adjacent lung had more T cell clonality than any other tissue, topping tumor.

Profiling relied on immunoSEQ multiplex PCR, and the TCRdb table lists in-frame clones only, not all of them. The data hold roughly 9,900 clones, with more than 45% observed a single time. Concerning this clone: Antigen: not known.

This receptor was identified in a woman aged 40-75 years with stage II squamous cell lung carcinoma. The sequencing used lymph node tissue, collected before any cancer treatment.

The CDR3: CASSQSYQGLLNSGNTIYF. CDR3 nucleotide sequence: TGTGCCAGCAGCCAATCTTATCAGGGACTACTAAACTCTGGAAACACCATATATTTT. The V call is TRBV14, the J call TRBJ1-3; TRBD1 is a possible D gene (5 bases). This CDR3 region has 19 residues. Germline values: CDR1 SGHDN, CDR2 FVKESK. V lost 2 bases to trimming and J lost 0 bases, with 20 bases between them.